This record concerns one T cell receptor beta chain sequence. Measured with immunoSEQ multiplex PCR; TCRdb has only the in-frame clones, and not every one. The data contain about 200,000 clones, about 90% of them singletons. V lost 2 bases, J lost 7 bases, and 12 bases stayed unmatched. The CDR3 contains 18 residues. CDR1 is SEHNR, CDR2 FQNEAQ, per germline (reference sequence). These data come from a study of blood T cell repertoires in COVID-19. Study context: Samples of COVID-19 (acute and convalescent) were obtained from the United States, Italy and Spain.

Cohort placement rested on clinical history that participants reported themselves. The J gene is TRBJ1-6, the V gene TRBV7-9, with TRBD1 identical over 9 bases. The receptor's source is a woman in her twenties or thirties who had recovered from COVID-19. The sample consisted of PBMCs or T cells enriched from blood (not recorded which). CDR3 nucleotides: TGTGCCAGCAGCTTAACCCAAAACTGGGACAGGGTAAATTCACCCCTCCACTTT. As protein: CASSLTQNWDRVNSPLHF.